This is a list of T cell receptor beta chains from one sample in a study of monozygotic twins with inflammatory bowel disease. TCRdb reprocessed the 5' RACE reads; each CDR3 protein has one entry and no DNA is given. The sample has approximately 330,000 distinct CDR3 sequences. Input material: blood. Receptors originate from a human donor with ulcerative colitis or Crohn's disease, or a healthy co-twin of an affected twin (not recorded which). Both conserved end residues are part of each CDR3.

CDR3aa: CSASLRVTEAFF
j_gene: TRBJ1-1
v_gene: TRBV20-1

CDR3aa: CASNLGVENEKLFF
j_gene: TRBJ1-4
v_gene: TRBV7-9

CDR3aa: CASSLGTTDTQYF
j_gene: TRBJ2-3
v_gene: TRBV5-1

CDR3aa: CASSPTTGQTGQFF
j_gene: TRBJ2-1
v_gene: TRBV18

CDR3aa: CASSLGTGGWVQPQHF
j_gene: TRBJ1-5
v_gene: TRBV5-5

CDR3aa: CASRLQGASGNTIYF
j_gene: TRBJ1-3
v_gene: TRBV7-2

CDR3aa: CASSLWGQGPEAFF
j_gene: TRBJ1-1
v_gene: TRBV12-3/TRBV12-4

CDR3aa: CASSLDRGGTYEQYF
j_gene: TRBJ2-7
v_gene: TRBV5-6

CDR3aa: CASSFGPTGGYNEQFF
j_gene: TRBJ2-1
v_gene: TRBV5-1

CDR3aa: CASSLEGSGSLDTGELFF
j_gene: TRBJ2-2
v_gene: TRBV11-2

CDR3aa: CASSPSGGPVLSDTQYF
j_gene: TRBJ2-3
v_gene: TRBV28

CDR3aa: CSVDGGAAGQFF
j_gene: TRBJ2-1
v_gene: TRBV29-1

CDR3aa: CASSRDLAGPFF
j_gene: TRBJ2-1
v_gene: TRBV3-1

CDR3aa: CASSSHEGRETDTQYF
j_gene: TRBJ2-3
v_gene: TRBV12-3/TRBV12-4